This paragraph covers one TCR beta chain sequence. This specimen comes from a study of glioma-infiltrating T cells after dendritic cell vaccination. Study at large: The vaccine used monocyte-derived dendritic cells pulsed overnight with autologous tumor lysate. At biweekly intervals, patients got three intradermal dendritic cell vaccine injections.

TCRB CDR3 was amplified from 2 ug genomic DNA or less. Primers: 60 V beta forward and 13 J beta reverse. Profiling relied on immunoSEQ multiplex PCR, and the TCRdb table lists in-frame clones only, not all of them. The sample contains fewer than 45,000 clones, around four fifths of which appear only once. Germline CDR1 and CDR2: SGDLS and YYNGEE. The CDR3 runs to 15 residues. Trimming cost V 0 bases and J 3 bases, with 13 bases left between them. This sample comprised blood, obtained before dendritic cell vaccination. This chain joins TRBV9 and TRBJ2-7; D is perhaps TRBD2 (5 bases). This TCR derives from a human donor with glioblastoma. CDR3 sequence: CASSVVPGSFYEQYF. CDR3 nucleotides: TGTGCCAGCAGCGTAGTTCCGGGGTCGTTCTACGAGCAGTACTTC.